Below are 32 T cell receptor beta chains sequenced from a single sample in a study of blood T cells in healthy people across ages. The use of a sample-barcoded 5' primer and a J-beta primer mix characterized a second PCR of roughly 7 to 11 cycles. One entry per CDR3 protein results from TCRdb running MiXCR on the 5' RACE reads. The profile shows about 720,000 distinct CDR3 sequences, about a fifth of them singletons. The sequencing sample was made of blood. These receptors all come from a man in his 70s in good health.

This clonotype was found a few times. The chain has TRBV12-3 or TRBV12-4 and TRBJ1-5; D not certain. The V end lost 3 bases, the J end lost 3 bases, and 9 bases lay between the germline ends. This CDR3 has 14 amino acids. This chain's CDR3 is CASSLKGYNQPQHF. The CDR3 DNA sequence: TGTGCCAGCAGTTTGAAAGGCTACAATCAGCCCCAGCATTTT.

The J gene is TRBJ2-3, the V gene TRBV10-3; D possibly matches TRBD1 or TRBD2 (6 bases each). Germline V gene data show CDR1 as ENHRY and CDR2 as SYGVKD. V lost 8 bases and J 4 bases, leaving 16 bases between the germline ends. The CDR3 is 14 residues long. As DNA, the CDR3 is TGTGCCATCGCAATTTCGGGGGCCCCAGATACGCAGTATTTT. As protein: CAIAISGAPDTQYF.

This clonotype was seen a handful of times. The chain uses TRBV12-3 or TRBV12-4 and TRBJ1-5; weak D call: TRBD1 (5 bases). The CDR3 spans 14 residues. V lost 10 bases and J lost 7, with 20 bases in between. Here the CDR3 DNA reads TGTGCCAACACCTGGGGGGGAGGAGGCCAGCCCCAGCATTTT. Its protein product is CANTWGGGGQPQHF.

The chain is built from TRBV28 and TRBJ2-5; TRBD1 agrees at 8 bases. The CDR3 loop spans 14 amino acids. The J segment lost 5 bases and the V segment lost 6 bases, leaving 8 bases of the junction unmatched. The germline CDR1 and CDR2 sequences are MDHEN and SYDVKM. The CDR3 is CASSPQGVRETQYF. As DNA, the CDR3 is TGTGCCAGCAGCCCACAGGGGGTTAGGGAGACCCAGTACTTC. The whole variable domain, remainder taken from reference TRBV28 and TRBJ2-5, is DVKVTQSSRYLVKRTGEKVFLECVQDMDHENMFWYRQDPGLGLRLIYFSYDVKMKEKGDIPEGYSVSREKKERFSLILESASTNQTSMYLCASSPQGVRETQYFGPGTRLLVL.

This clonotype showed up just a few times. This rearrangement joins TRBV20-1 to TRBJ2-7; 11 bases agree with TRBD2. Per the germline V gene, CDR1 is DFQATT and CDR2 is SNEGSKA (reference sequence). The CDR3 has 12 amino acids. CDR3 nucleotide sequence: TGCAGAGCTTCTAGCGGGGGGTTCGAGCAGTACTTC. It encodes CRASSGGFEQYF.

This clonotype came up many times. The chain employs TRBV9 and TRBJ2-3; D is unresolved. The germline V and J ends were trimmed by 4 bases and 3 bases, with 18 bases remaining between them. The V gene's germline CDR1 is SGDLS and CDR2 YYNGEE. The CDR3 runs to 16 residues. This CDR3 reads CASSLGSPVYTDTQYF. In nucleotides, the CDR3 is TGTGCCAGCAGCCTAGGCTCCCCAGTCTATACAGATACGCAGTATTTT.

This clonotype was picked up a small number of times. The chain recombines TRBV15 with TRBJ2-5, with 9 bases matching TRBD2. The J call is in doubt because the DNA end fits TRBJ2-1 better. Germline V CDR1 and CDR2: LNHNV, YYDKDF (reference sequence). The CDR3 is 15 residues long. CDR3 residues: CATSRGLAVGNEQFF. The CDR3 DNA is TGTGCCACCAGCAGAGGACTAGCGGTCGGCAATGAGCAGTTCTTC.

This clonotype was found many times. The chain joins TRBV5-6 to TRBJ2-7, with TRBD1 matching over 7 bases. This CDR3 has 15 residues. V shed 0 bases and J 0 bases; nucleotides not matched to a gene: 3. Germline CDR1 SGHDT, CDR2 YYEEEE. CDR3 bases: TGTGCCAGCAGCTTGGGGGGACAGCACTCCTACGAGCAGTACGTC. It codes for CASSLGGQHSYEQYV.

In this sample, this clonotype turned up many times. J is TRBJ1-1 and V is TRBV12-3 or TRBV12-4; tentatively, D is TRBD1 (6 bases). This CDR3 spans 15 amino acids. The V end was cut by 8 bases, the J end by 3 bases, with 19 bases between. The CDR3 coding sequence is TGTGCCAGCCGAATAGCCGAGGGGGACTACACTGAAGCTTTCTTT. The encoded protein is CASRIAEGDYTEAFF.

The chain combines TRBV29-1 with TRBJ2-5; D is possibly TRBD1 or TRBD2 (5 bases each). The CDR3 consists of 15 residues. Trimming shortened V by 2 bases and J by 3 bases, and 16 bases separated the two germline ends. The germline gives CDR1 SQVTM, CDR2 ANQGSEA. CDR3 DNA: TGCAGCGTTGAAAGTCCCCGGGACCCTAAAGAGACCCAGTACTTC. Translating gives CSVESPRDPKETQYF.

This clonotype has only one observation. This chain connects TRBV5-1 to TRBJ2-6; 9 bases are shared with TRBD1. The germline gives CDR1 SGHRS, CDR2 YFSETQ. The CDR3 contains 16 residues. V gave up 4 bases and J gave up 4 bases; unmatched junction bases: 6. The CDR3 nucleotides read TGCGCCAGCAGCACCGGACAGGGGATCGGGGCCAACGTCCTGACTTTC. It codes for CASSTGQGIGANVLTF.

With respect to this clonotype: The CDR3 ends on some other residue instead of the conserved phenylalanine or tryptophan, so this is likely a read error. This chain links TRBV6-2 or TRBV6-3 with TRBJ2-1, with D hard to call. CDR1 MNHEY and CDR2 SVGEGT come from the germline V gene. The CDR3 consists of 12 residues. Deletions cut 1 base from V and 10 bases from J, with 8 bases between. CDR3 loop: CASSYLRYEQFL. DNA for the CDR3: TGTGCCAGCAGTTACTTGCGATACGAGCAGTTCCTC.

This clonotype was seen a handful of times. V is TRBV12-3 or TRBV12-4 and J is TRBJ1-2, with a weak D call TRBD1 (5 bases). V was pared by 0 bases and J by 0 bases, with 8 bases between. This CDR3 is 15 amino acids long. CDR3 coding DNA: TGTGCCAGCAGTTTAGCAGGGGTACCTAACTATGGCTACACCTTC. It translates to CASSLAGVPNYGYTF.

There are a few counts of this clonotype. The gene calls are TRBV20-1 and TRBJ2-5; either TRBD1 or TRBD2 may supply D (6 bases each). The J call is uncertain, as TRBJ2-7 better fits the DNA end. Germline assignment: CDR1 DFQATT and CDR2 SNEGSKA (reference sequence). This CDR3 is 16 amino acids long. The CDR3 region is CSAARTGARRINEQYF. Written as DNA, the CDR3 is TGCAGTGCTGCCCGAACGGGGGCTAGGCGGATAAACGAGCAGTACTTC.

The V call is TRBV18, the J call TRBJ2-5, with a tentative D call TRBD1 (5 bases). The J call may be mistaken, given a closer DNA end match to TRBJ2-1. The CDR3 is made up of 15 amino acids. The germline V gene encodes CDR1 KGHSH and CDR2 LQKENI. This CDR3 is CASSAQFGAVNEQFF. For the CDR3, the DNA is TGTGCCAGCTCGGCGCAGTTTGGGGCGGTCAATGAGCAGTTCTTC.

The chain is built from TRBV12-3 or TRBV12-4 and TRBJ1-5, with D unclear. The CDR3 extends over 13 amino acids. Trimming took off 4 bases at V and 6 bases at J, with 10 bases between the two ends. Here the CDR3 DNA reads TGTGCCAGCAGTTCCCAGTTGAGTCAGCCCCAGCATTTT. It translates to CASSSQLSQPQHF.

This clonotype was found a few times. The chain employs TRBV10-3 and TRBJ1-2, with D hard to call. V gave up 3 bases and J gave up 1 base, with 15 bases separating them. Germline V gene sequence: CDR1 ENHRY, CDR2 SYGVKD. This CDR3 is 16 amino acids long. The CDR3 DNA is TGTGCCATCAGTGACTCTTTGGGCAGTCTTAACTATGGCTACACCTTC. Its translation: CAISDSLGSLNYGYTF.

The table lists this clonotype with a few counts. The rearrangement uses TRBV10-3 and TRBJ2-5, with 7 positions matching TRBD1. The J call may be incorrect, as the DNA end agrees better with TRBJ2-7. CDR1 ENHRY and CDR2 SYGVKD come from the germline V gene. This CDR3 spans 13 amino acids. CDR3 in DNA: TGTGCCATCTCCTCGGGACAGCCCTACGAGCAGTACGTC. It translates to CAISSGQPYEQYV.

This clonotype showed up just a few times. As DNA, the CDR3 is TGTGCCAGCAGGCGGGGACAGGGATTAGCAGATACGCAGTATTTT. It translates to CASRRGQGLADTQYF. The chain has TRBV7-3 and TRBJ2-3, with TRBD1 identical over 9 bases. The CDR3 contains 15 residues. V lost 6 bases, J lost 4 bases, and 8 bases stayed unmatched. The germline gives CDR1 SGHTA, CDR2 FQGTGA.

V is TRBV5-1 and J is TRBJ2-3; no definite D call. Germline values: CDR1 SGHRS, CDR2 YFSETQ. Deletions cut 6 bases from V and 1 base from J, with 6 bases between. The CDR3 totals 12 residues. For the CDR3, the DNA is TGCGCCAGCATGGGCGGCACAGATACGCAGTATTTT. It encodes CASMGGTDTQYF.

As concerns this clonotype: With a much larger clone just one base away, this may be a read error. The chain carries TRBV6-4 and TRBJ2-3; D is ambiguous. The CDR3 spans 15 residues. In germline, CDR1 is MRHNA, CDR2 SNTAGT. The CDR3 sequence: CASGDSASRADTQYF. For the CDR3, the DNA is TGTGCCAGCGGTGACTCTGCTAGTCGGGCAGATACGCAGTATTTT.

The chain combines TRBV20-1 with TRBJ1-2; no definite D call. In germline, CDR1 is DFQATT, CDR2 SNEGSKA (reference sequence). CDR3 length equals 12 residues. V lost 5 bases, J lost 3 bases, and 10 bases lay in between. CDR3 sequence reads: CSAVDGDYGYTF. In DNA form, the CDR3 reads TGCAGTGCTGTAGACGGAGACTATGGCTACACCTTC.

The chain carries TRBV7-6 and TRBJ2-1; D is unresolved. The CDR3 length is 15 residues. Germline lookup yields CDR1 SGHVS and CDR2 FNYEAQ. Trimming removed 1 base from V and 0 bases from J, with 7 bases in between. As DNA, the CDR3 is TGTGCCAGCAGCTTAGAAGGTTTCTCCTACAATGAGCAGTTCTTC. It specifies CASSLEGFSYNEQFF.

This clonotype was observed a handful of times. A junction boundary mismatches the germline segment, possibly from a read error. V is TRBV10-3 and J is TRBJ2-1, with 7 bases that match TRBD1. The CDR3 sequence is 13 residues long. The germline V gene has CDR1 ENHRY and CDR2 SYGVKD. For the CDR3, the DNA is TGTACCATCAAGGACAGGATGGGTAATGAGCAGTTCTTC. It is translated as CTIKDRMGNEQFF.

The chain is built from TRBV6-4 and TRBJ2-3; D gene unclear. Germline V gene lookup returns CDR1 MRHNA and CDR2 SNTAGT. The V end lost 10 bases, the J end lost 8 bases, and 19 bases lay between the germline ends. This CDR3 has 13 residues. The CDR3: CATRWCGRITQYF. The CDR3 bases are TGTGCCACCAGGTGGTGCGGCCGCATTACGCAGTATTTT.

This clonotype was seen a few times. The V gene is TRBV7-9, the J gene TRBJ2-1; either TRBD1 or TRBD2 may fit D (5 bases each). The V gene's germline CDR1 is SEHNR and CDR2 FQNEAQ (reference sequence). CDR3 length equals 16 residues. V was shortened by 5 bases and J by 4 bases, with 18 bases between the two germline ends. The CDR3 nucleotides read TGTGCCAGCAGCACCGGGGACCCCCTTTGGTACAATGAGCAGTTCTTC. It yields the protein CASSTGDPLWYNEQFF. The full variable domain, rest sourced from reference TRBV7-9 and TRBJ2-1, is DTGVSQNPRHKITKRGQNVTFRCDPISEHNRLYWYRQTLGQGPEFLTYFQNEAQLEKSRLLSDRFSAERPKGSFSTLEIQRTEQGDSAMYLCASSTGDPLWYNEQFFGPGTRLTVL.

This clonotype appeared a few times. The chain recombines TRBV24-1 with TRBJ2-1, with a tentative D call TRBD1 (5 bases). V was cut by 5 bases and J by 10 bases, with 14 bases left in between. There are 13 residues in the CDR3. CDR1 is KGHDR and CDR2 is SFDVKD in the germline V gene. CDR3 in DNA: TGTGCCACCAGTGGAGACAGCTCTGGCGAGCAGTTCTTC. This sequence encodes CATSGDSSGEQFF.

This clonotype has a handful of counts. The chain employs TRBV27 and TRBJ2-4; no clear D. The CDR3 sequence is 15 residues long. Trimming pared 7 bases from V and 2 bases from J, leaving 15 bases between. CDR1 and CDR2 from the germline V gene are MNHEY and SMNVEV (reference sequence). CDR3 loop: CASTGGVGTKNIQYF. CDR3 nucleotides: TGTGCCAGCACGGGTGGGGTGGGTACCAAAAACATTCAGTACTTC.

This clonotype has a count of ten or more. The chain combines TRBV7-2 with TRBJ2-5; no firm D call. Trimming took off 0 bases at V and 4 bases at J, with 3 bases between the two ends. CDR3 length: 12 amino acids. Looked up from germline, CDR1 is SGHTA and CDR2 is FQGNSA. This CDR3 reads CASSLARETQYF. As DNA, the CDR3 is TGTGCCAGCAGCTTAGCGAGAGAGACCCAGTACTTC.

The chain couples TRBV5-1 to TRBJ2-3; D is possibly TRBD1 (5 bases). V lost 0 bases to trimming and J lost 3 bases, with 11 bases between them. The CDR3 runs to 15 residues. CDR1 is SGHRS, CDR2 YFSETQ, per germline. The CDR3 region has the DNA TGCGCCAGCAGCTTGGGACAGTTAGGGACAGATACGCAGTATTTT. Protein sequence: CASSLGQLGTDTQYF.

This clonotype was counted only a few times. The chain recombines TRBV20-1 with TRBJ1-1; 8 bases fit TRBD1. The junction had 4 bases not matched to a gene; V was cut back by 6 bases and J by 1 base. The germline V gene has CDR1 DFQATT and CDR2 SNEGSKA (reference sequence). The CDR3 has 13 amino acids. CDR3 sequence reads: CSARTGRNTEAFF. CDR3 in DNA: TGCAGTGCCCGGACAGGGAGGAACACTGAAGCTTTCTTT.

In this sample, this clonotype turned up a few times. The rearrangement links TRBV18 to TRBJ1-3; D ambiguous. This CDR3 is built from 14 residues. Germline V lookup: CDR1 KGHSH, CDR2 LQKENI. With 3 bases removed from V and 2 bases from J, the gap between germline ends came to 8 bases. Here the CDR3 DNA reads TGTGCCAGCTCACCTGAGAGGGCTGGAAACACCATATATTTT. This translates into CASSPERAGNTIYF.